This T cell receptor beta chain was found in a study of cytomegalovirus exposure and HLA in healthy donors. On this clone: Antigen unknown.

PCR involved 60 Vbeta and 13 Jbeta primers. Produced via immunoSEQ multiplex PCR; TCRdb's table is partial and in-frame only. The repertoire table contains more than 140,000 clones. Germline loops: CDR1 SGHTA, CDR2 FQGNSA. The CDR3 runs to 14 residues. Trimming removed 6 bases from V and 3 bases from J; junction bases left unmatched: 5. Findings and caveats of the study: Rare TCR sequences predominated, though certain public TCRs were found in many donors. Investigators reported approximately 150 TCR beta chains as tied to cytomegalovirus. For cytomegalovirus status, the classifier reportedly gave diagnoses with high specificity and sensitivity. Clonal expansion, a later analysis showed, was greater in HLA-associated TCR beta chains than in equally common others.

The chain has TRBV7-2 and TRBJ2-5; TRBD2 matches at 9 bases. Specimen: PBMCs. This sequence was found in a woman younger than 30 in good health and CMV-seronegative. The CDR3 DNA sequence: TGTGCCAGCAGTTATAGCGGGAGAGAAGAGACCCAGTACTTC. Its translation is CASSYSGREETQYF.